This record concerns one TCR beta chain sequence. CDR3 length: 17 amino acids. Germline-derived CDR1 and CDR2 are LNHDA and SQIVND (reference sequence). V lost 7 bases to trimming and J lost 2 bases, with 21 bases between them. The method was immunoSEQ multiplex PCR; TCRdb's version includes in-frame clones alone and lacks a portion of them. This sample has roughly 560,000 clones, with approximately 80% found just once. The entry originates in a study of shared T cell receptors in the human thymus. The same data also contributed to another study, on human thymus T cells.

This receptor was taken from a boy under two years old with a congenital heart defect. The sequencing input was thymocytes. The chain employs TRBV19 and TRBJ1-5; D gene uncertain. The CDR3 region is CASNERGGPGGNQPQHF. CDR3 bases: TGTGCCAGTAACGAACGGGGAGGGCCGGGAGGCAATCAGCCCCAGCATTTT.